The rows below give T cell receptor beta chains drawn from one sample of a study of T-cell reconstitution after alpha-beta-depleted transplantation in children. TCRdb re-derived calls from the PCR reads in MiXCR, one entry per CDR3 protein. Among a few hundred thousand distinct CDR3 sequences, approximately 12% were seen once, and the ten largest hold about 2%. Material: PBMCs, mostly from graft donor cells, obtained 360 days after TCRalphabeta/CD19-depleted stem cell transplant. Receptors were obtained from a male patient between 5 and 17 years old who had a stem cell transplant for acute myeloid leukemia, so the T cells may come from the graft donor. The CDR3 runs from the conserved cysteine through the conserved F or W. D genes are given only for firm matches. Clone size, where shown, is once, few, many, or a class for clones that have expanded.

D: TRBD2; V: TRBV7-6; length: 19; size: -; J: TRBJ2-1; CDR3: CASSPTSGSSYALPNEQFF; DNA: TGTGCCAGCAGCCCCACTAGCGGGAGTTCCTATGCCCTACCCAATGAGCAGTTCTTC
D: TRBD1; V: TRBV24-1; length: 18; size: few; J: TRBJ2-1; CDR3: CATSDQTGALASYNEQFF; DNA: TGTGCCACCAGTGACCAGACAGGGGCCCTCGCCTCCTACAATGAGCAGTTCTTC
D: TRBD2; V: TRBV28; length: 16; size: -; J: TRBJ2-2; CDR3: CASSPTSRGNTGELFF; DNA: TGTGCCAGCAGTCCGACTAGCCGCGGGAACACCGGGGAGCTGTTTTTT
D: TRBD1; V: TRBV9; length: 14; size: -; J: TRBJ2-4; CDR3: CASSARTGTNIQYF; DNA: TGTGCCAGCAGCGCCCGGACAGGGACAAACATTCAGTACTTC
D: -; V: TRBV2; length: 13; size: -; J: TRBJ2-7; CDR3: CASSLPSPYEQYF; DNA: TGTGCCAGCAGCCTCCCATCCCCCTACGAGCAGTACTTC
D: -; V: TRBV7-8; length: 15; size: once; J: TRBJ1-3; CDR3: CASTLAGTSGNTIYF; DNA: TGTGCCAGCACCTTAGCGGGAACCTCTGGAAACACCATATATTTT
D: TRBD2; V: TRBV6-1; length: 16; size: few; J: TRBJ2-5; CDR3: CASRTGTSGRVETQYF; DNA: TGTGCCAGCAGGACTGGGACTAGCGGGAGGGTAGAGACCCAGTACTTC
D: -; V: TRBV28; length: 14; size: -; J: TRBJ2-7; CDR3: CASTPIRELYEQYF; DNA: TGTGCCAGCACCCCGATCCGTGAACTCTACGAGCAGTACTTC
D: TRBD2; V: TRBV28; length: 16; size: -; J: TRBJ2-7; CDR3: CASSPPISGRLYEQYF; DNA: TGTGCCAGCAGTCCACCCATCAGCGGGAGGCTCTACGAGCAGTACTTC
D: -; V: TRBV7-6; length: 13; size: many; J: TRBJ2-3; CDR3: CASSLASPDTQYF; DNA: TGTGCCAGCAGCTTAGCAAGTCCAGATACGCAGTATTTT
D: TRBD2; V: TRBV5-1; length: 14; size: few; J: TRBJ2-7; CDR3: CASSPAGGAYEQYF; DNA: TGCGCCAGCAGCCCCGCGGGAGGGGCCTACGAGCAGTACTTC
D: -; V: TRBV28; length: 14; size: -; J: TRBJ2-7; CDR3: CASRPGPGEYEQYF; DNA: TGTGCCAGCAGACCTGGGCCAGGAGAATACGAGCAGTACTTC
D: TRBD1; V: TRBV7-6; length: 13; size: many; J: TRBJ2-5; CDR3: CASSNPGGETQYF; DNA: TGTGCCAGCAGCAATCCAGGGGGAGAGACCCAGTACTTC
D: -; V: TRBV28; length: 14; size: few; J: TRBJ2-5; CDR3: CASSFPEYQETQYF; DNA: TGTGCCAGCAGTTTTCCAGAGTACCAAGAGACCCAGTACTTC
D: -; V: TRBV6-5; length: 14; size: few; J: TRBJ2-1; CDR3: CASSYSGAYNEQFF; DNA: TGTGCCAGCAGTTACTCGGGCGCGTACAATGAGCAGTTCTTC
D: -; V: TRBV28; length: 13; size: -; J: TRBJ1-1; CDR3: CASSLRAYTEAFF; DNA: TGTGCCAGCAGTTTACGGGCGTACACTGAAGCTTTCTTT
D: -; V: TRBV5-1; length: 13; size: -; J: TRBJ2-2; CDR3: CASSYGRTGELFF; DNA: TGCGCCAGCAGCTACGGGCGCACCGGGGAGCTGTTTTTT
D: -; V: TRBV2; length: 17; size: many; J: TRBJ2-6; CDR3: CASRGPVKSAGANVLTF; DNA: TGTGCCAGCAGGGGCCCCGTTAAATCTGCTGGGGCCAACGTCCTGACTTTC
D: -; V: TRBV5-4; length: 14; size: few; J: TRBJ2-5; CDR3: CASSLEGGKETQYF; DNA: TGTGCCAGCAGCTTGGAGGGCGGGAAAGAGACCCAGTACTTC
D: -; V: TRBV20-1; length: 13; size: -; J: TRBJ2-7; CDR3: CSACDLGAYEQYF; DNA: TGCAGTGCTTGTGACTTGGGGGCTTACGAGCAGTACTTC
D: TRBD2; V: TRBV2; length: 17; size: -; J: TRBJ2-5; CDR3: CASSEGTLAGGEETQYF; DNA: TGTGCCAGCAGTGAGGGGACCCTAGCGGGGGGAGAAGAGACCCAGTACTTC
D: -; V: TRBV29-1; length: 15; size: few; J: TRBJ2-7; CDR3: CSVPVGVGLMYEQYF; DNA: TGCAGCGTACCCGTTGGCGTGGGTCTGATGTACGAGCAGTACTTC
D: TRBD1; V: TRBV5-1; length: 19; size: -; J: TRBJ1-1; CDR3: CASSLGQGFASWMNTEAFF; DNA: TGCGCCAGCAGCTTGGGACAGGGGTTCGCGTCCTGGATGAACACTGAAGCTTTCTTT
D: -; V: TRBV18; length: 16; size: few; J: TRBJ2-2; CDR3: CASSPLPGREDGELFF; DNA: TGTGCCAGCTCACCACTTCCCGGGAGAGAGGACGGGGAGCTGTTTTTT
D: TRBD1; V: TRBV20-1; length: 18; size: many; J: TRBJ2-3; CDR3: CSASGPGQGFGDTDTQYF; DNA: TGCAGTGCTAGTGGACCGGGACAGGGGTTCGGAGACACAGATACGCAGTATTTT
D: -; V: TRBV7-3; length: 17; size: many; J: TRBJ2-1; CDR3: CASSLRAGGSSYNEQFF; DNA: TGTGCCAGCAGCTTAAGGGCTGGGGGGAGCTCCTACAATGAGCAGTTCTTC
D: -; V: TRBV25-1; length: 14; size: many; J: TRBJ2-5; CDR3: CASSESRVAETQYF; DNA: TGTGCCAGCAGTGAATCACGGGTGGCAGAGACCCAGTACTTC
D: -; V: TRBV20-1; length: 12; size: -; J: TRBJ2-3; CDR3: CSARRSSDTQYF; DNA: TGCAGTGCTAGGCGATCTTCAGATACGCAGTATTTT
D: -; V: TRBV29-1; length: 10; size: few; J: TRBJ2-7; CDR3: CSVDVPRALF; DNA: TGCAGCGTTGATGTGCCGAGGGCCCTCTTC
D: -; V: TRBV6-5; length: 15; size: -; J: TRBJ1-1; CDR3: CASSYSRGGNTEAFF; DNA: TGTGCCAGCAGTTACTCAAGGGGCGGGAACACTGAAGCTTTCTTT